The rows below give T cell receptor beta chains drawn from one sample of a study of blood T cell repertoires in COVID-19. Profiled with immunoSEQ multiplex PCR; TCRdb holds only in-frame clones, not every one. The sample records some 45,000 clones, 76% being singletons. The sequencing sample was made of peripheral blood. The receptors here all came from a man aged 70-80 years with active or convalescent COVID-19. CDR3s include the opening cysteine and the closing phenylalanine or tryptophan. The order of the fields is clone size, D gene, V gene, J gene, CDR3 protein, CDR3 DNA. A D gene is named only where the DNA matches it firmly. Some rows have no size entry. The others give once, few or many, or a class for an expanded clone.

abundance: -
d_gene: TRBD1
v_gene: TRBV19
j_gene: TRBJ2-5
CDR3aa: CASSRTGGVRETQYF
CDR3nt: TGTGCCAGTAGTAGAACAGGGGGCGTCAGAGAGACCCAGTACTTC

abundance: once
d_gene: -
v_gene: TRBV7-2
j_gene: TRBJ1-5
CDR3aa: CASSAEQYQPQHF
CDR3nt: TGTGCCAGCAGCGCCGAACAGTATCAGCCCCAGCATTTT

abundance: -
d_gene: -
v_gene: TRBV30
j_gene: TRBJ1-2
CDR3aa: CAWVRSAGGYTF
CDR3nt: TGTGCCTGGGTCAGATCGGCGGGAGGCTACACCTTC

abundance: few
d_gene: -
v_gene: TRBV19
j_gene: TRBJ1-5
CDR3aa: CASRSGVGARQPQHF
CDR3nt: TGTGCCAGTAGATCCGGGGTTGGAGCGCGTCAGCCCCAGCATTTT

abundance: -
d_gene: -
v_gene: TRBV5-4
j_gene: TRBJ1-3
CDR3aa: CASSLQGTGNTIYF
CDR3nt: TGTGCCAGCAGCTTGCAGGGAACCGGAAACACCATATATTTT

abundance: -
d_gene: TRBD1
v_gene: TRBV10-3
j_gene: TRBJ1-2
CDR3aa: CAIIPDRANYGYTF
CDR3nt: TGTGCCATCATCCCGGACAGGGCCAATTATGGCTACACCTTC

abundance: -
d_gene: TRBD1
v_gene: TRBV28
j_gene: TRBJ2-6
CDR3aa: CASSPTGLSGANVLTF
CDR3nt: TGTGCCAGCAGCCCGACAGGGCTTTCTGGGGCCAACGTCCTGACTTTC

abundance: -
d_gene: -
v_gene: TRBV28
j_gene: TRBJ1-6
CDR3aa: CASSPGGETGSPLHF
CDR3nt: TGTGCCAGCAGTCCTGGGGGCGAAACCGGTTCACCCCTCCACTTT

abundance: -
d_gene: -
v_gene: TRBV30
j_gene: TRBJ1-3
CDR3aa: CAWSPFRDTDSGNTIYF
CDR3nt: TGTGCCTGGAGTCCCTTCCGGGACACCGACTCTGGAAACACCATATATTTT

abundance: once
d_gene: TRBD2
v_gene: TRBV5-1
j_gene: TRBJ2-3
CDR3aa: CASQGGGEADTQYF
CDR3nt: TGCGCCAGCCAGGGCGGGGGGGAGGCAGATACGCAGTATTTT

abundance: -
d_gene: -
v_gene: TRBV19
j_gene: TRBJ1-2
CDR3aa: CASSIGYSYGYTF
CDR3nt: TGTGCCAGTAGTATCGGTTATTCCTATGGCTACACCTTC

abundance: -
d_gene: -
v_gene: TRBV28
j_gene: TRBJ1-4
CDR3aa: CASRTGLKEKLFF
CDR3nt: TGTGCCAGCAGAACAGGGTTAAAAGAAAAACTGTTTTTT

abundance: -
d_gene: -
v_gene: TRBV3-1/TRBV3-2
j_gene: TRBJ1-2
CDR3aa: CASNPPGDPHGYTF
CDR3nt: TGTGCCAGCAACCCGCCAGGGGATCCCCATGGCTACACCTTC

abundance: -
d_gene: TRBD1
v_gene: TRBV6-5
j_gene: TRBJ2-7
CDR3aa: CASRPGTGHSYEQYF
CDR3nt: TGTGCCAGCAGACCCGGGACAGGTCATTCCTACGAGCAGTACTTC

abundance: -
d_gene: TRBD1
v_gene: TRBV6-5
j_gene: TRBJ2-5
CDR3aa: CASVHGDSKETQYF
CDR3nt: TGTGCCAGCGTGCACGGGGACAGCAAAGAGACCCAGTACTTC

abundance: -
d_gene: -
v_gene: TRBV2
j_gene: TRBJ2-7
CDR3aa: CASSTRPTPSRAGGRYF
CDR3nt: TGTGCCAGCTCCACGCGGCCAACCCCCAGTAGAGCGGGCGGCAGGTACTTC

abundance: few
d_gene: TRBD1
v_gene: TRBV7-9
j_gene: TRBJ2-7
CDR3aa: CASSSGTGSFEQYF
CDR3nt: TGTGCCAGCAGCTCAGGGACAGGGAGTTTCGAGCAGTACTTC

abundance: -
d_gene: -
v_gene: TRBV6-6
j_gene: TRBJ1-2
CDR3aa: CASSVQSFGYTF
CDR3nt: TGTGCCAGCAGTGTACAGTCCTTTGGCTACACCTTC

abundance: -
d_gene: -
v_gene: TRBV28
j_gene: TRBJ1-5
CDR3aa: CASIRMGGGQPQHF
CDR3nt: TGTGCCAGCATAAGAATGGGGGGGGGTCAGCCCCAGCATTTT

abundance: -
d_gene: -
v_gene: TRBV7-9
j_gene: TRBJ2-7
CDR3aa: CASSPVVREQYF
CDR3nt: TGTGCCAGCAGCCCGGTTGTGCGCGAGCAGTACTTC